This TCR beta chain comes out of a study of control samples from healthy donors and cancer patients. The protocol was immunoSEQ multiplex PCR, while the TCRdb copy is restricted to in-frame clones and leaves out a portion. The sample lists fewer than 500,000 clones; 90% were seen once. Per germline, CDR1 MNHEY and CDR2 SVGAGI. Trimming took 2 bases from V and 1 from J; bases not matched to a gene: 2. The CDR3 is 15 residues long. About this clone: Other nucleotide sequences in the sample specify the same CDR3.

The genes are TRBV6-5 and TRBJ2-7; 10 positions agree with TRBD1. The clonotype was recovered from a man aged 40-50 years with head and neck cancer. The sequencing input was PBMCs. The CDR3 DNA sequence: TGTGCCAGCAGTTACCGGGACAGGGGTTCCTACGAGCAGTACTTC. Translating it yields CASSYRDRGSYEQYF.